This TCR beta chain derives from a study of regulatory T cells in long-lasting Graves disease. Documented time point: newly diagnosed GD, antithyroid drugs for less than 3 months. Following extraction of RNA from PBMCs, that RNA was used to make the TCR library. Building the TCR beta libraries relied on iRepertoire HTBI primers, and CDR3 regions underwent Arm-PCR. TCRdb reanalysed the multiplex PCR reads using MiXCR and keeps one entry per CDR3 protein. The table includes about 540,000 distinct CDR3 sequences, about 13% detected once. The data also belong to a second study, concerning T cells in Graves' hyperthyroidism and ophthalmopathy.

Here the sequenced sample was peripheral blood mononuclear cells (PBMCs), taken at new diagnosis, from a patient treated with antithyroid drugs. The clonotype was recovered from a man aged 25-45 years with Graves disease.

CDR3 protein: CASSTSGGREQYF. CDR3 nucleotides: TGTGCCAGCAGTACATCCGGGGGCCGGGAGCAGTACTTC. The chain links TRBV27 to TRBJ2-7; D might be TRBD1 or TRBD2, each matching 6 bases. CDR3 length: 13 residues. Between the trimmed V and J ends, which lost 5 bases and 7 bases, there was a span of 15 bases. Looked up from germline, CDR1 is MNHEY and CDR2 is SMNVEV (reference sequence).